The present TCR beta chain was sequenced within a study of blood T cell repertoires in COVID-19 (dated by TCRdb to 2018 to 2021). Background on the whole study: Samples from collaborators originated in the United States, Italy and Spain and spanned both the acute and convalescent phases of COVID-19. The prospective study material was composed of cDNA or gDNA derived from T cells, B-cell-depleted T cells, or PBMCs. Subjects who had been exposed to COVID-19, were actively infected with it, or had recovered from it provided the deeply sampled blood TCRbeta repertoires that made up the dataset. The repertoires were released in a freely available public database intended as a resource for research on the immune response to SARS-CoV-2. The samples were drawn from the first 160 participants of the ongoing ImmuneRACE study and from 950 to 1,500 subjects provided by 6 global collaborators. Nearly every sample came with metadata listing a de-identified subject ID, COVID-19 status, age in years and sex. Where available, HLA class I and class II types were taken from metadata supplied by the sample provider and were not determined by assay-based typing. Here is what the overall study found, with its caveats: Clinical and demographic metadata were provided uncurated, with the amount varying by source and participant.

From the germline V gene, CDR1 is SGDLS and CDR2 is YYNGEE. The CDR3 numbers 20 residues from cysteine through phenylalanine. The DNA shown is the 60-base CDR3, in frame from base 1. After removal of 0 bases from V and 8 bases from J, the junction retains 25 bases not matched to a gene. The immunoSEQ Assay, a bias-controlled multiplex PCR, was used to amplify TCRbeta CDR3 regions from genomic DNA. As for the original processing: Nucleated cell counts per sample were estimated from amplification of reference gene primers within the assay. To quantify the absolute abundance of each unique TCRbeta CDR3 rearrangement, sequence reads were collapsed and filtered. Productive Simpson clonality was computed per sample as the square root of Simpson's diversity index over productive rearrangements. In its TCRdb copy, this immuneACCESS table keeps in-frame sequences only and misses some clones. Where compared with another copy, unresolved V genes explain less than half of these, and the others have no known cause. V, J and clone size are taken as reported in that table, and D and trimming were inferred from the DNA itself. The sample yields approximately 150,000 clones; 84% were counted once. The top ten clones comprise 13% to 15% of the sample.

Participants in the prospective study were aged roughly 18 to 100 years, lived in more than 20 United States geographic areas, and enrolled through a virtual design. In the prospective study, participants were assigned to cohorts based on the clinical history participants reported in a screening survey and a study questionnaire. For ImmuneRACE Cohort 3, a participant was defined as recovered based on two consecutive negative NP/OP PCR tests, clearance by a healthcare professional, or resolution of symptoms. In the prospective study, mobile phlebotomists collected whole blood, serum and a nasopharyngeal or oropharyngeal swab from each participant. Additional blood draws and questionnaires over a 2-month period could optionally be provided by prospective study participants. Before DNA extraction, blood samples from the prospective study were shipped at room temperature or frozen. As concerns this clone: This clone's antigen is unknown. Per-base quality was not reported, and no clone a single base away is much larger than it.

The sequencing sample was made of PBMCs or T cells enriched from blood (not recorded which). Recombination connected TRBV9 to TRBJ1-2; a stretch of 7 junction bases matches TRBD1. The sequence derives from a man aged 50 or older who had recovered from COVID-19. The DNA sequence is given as TGTGCCAGCAGCGTAGTCCCTAATCCCTCTCGGACAGGCTCCACTATGGGCTACACCTTC. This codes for CASSVVPNPSRTGSTMGYTF.